Each of the 9 T cell receptor beta chains below was sequenced from the same sample in a study of T cells in Graves' hyperthyroidism and ophthalmopathy. TCR beta CDR3 regions were amplified from RNA. The TCR CDR3 was amplified in a first-round RT-PCR using the HTBI primer set. MiXCR, run by TCRdb on the multiplex PCR reads, gives a single entry per CDR3 protein. The data show 600,000 to 750,000 distinct CDR3 sequences, 15% to 20% seen once. Material: blood. Every receptor here comes from a man in his fifties or sixties with Graves' hyperthyroidism.

Comments on this clonotype: This may stem from a read error, because a much larger clone lies one nucleotide away. The CDR3 loop is CASSPGQKNTEAFF. The CDR3 nucleotides read TGTGCCAGCAGCCCGGGACAAAAGAACACTGAAGCTTTCTTT. The chain joins TRBV11-2 to TRBJ1-1, with a weak D call TRBD1 (6 bases). This CDR3 has 14 residues. V was trimmed by 5 bases and J by 1 base, leaving 11 bases between them. Germline CDR1 reads SGHAT; CDR2 reads FQNNGV.

This clonotype has a handful of counts. This chain connects TRBV27 to TRBJ2-1; 12 bases fit TRBD2. The CDR3 is made up of 17 amino acids. Per the germline V gene, CDR1 is MNHEY and CDR2 is SMNVEV (reference sequence). The J segment lost 3 bases and the V segment lost 5 bases, leaving 8 bases of the junction unmatched. CDR3 in DNA: TGTGCCAGCAGTACTCTAGGACTAGCGGGACACTACAATGAGCAGTTCTTC. Encoded protein: CASSTLGLAGHYNEQFF.

As DNA, the CDR3 is TGTGCCAGCAGTTCGGACAGGGTTTCCTTGAACACCGGGGAGCTGTTTTTT. Amino acids: CASSSDRVSLNTGELFF. This chain uses TRBV5-5 with TRBJ2-2, with 8 bases lining up with TRBD1. The V segment lost 5 bases and the J segment 1 base; nucleotides outside the gene matches: 10. Germline V lookup: CDR1 SGHKS, CDR2 YYEKEE (reference sequence). There are 17 residues in the CDR3.

The table lists this clonotype with many counts. The CDR3 coding sequence is TGTGCCAGCAGCCCGGCGGACCGGACAGATACGCAGTATTTT. This translates into CASSPADRTDTQYF. The chain joins TRBV28 to TRBJ2-3, with no clear D. Trimming left V 6 bases short and J 3 bases short, with 13 bases between. CDR1 is MDHEN, CDR2 SYDVKM, per germline. The CDR3 contains 14 residues.

This clonotype was recorded a few times. CDR3 coding DNA: TGCAGCGTTGAGGATAAGGAGAGCTCTGGAAACACCATATATTTT. Its protein is CSVEDKESSGNTIYF. This chain joins TRBV29-1 and TRBJ1-3, with D uncertain. V was pared by 3 bases and J by 0 bases, with 12 bases between. The germline CDR1 and CDR2 sequences are SQVTM and ANQGSEA. This CDR3 has 15 residues.

This clonotype was recorded a few times. The chain joins TRBV7-9 to TRBJ2-3; D is uncertain. CDR3 size: 12 residues. The V end lost 2 bases, the J end lost 8 bases, and 8 bases lay between the germline ends. Germline loops: CDR1 SEHNR, CDR2 FQNEAQ (reference sequence). CDR3 DNA sequence: TGTGCCAGCAGCTTATCTTTAGTTACGCAGTATTTT. It specifies CASSLSLVTQYF.

This clonotype has a handful of counts. J is TRBJ2-2 and V is TRBV9, with 7 positions matching TRBD1. In germline, CDR1 is SGDLS, CDR2 YYNGEE. Trimming removed 3 bases from V and 7 bases from J; junction bases left unmatched: 3. The CDR3 has 13 amino acids. In nucleotides, the CDR3 is TGTGCCAGCAGCGCCTGGACAGGCGGGGAGCTGTTTTTT. Encoded protein: CASSAWTGGELFF.

This clonotype was counted at least ten times. The chain couples TRBV29-1 to TRBJ2-7; D remains unclear. Trimming removed 0 bases from V and 0 bases from J, with 6 bases in between. Germline CDR1 reads SQVTM; CDR2 reads ANQGSEA. The CDR3 covers 13 residues. CDR3 coding DNA: TGCAGCGTTGAAGATTTAGTCTCCTACGAGCAGTACTTC. It is translated as CSVEDLVSYEQYF.

This rearrangement joins TRBV19 to TRBJ1-2, with D hard to call. Trimming took 7 bases from V and 8 from J, leaving 14 bases between them. CDR1 is LNHDA, CDR2 SQIVND, per germline (reference sequence). The CDR3 is made up of 12 amino acids. The CDR3 DNA reads TGTGCCAGTAATCAGAATCTGGGCGGCTACACCTTC. Its protein product is CASNQNLGGYTF.